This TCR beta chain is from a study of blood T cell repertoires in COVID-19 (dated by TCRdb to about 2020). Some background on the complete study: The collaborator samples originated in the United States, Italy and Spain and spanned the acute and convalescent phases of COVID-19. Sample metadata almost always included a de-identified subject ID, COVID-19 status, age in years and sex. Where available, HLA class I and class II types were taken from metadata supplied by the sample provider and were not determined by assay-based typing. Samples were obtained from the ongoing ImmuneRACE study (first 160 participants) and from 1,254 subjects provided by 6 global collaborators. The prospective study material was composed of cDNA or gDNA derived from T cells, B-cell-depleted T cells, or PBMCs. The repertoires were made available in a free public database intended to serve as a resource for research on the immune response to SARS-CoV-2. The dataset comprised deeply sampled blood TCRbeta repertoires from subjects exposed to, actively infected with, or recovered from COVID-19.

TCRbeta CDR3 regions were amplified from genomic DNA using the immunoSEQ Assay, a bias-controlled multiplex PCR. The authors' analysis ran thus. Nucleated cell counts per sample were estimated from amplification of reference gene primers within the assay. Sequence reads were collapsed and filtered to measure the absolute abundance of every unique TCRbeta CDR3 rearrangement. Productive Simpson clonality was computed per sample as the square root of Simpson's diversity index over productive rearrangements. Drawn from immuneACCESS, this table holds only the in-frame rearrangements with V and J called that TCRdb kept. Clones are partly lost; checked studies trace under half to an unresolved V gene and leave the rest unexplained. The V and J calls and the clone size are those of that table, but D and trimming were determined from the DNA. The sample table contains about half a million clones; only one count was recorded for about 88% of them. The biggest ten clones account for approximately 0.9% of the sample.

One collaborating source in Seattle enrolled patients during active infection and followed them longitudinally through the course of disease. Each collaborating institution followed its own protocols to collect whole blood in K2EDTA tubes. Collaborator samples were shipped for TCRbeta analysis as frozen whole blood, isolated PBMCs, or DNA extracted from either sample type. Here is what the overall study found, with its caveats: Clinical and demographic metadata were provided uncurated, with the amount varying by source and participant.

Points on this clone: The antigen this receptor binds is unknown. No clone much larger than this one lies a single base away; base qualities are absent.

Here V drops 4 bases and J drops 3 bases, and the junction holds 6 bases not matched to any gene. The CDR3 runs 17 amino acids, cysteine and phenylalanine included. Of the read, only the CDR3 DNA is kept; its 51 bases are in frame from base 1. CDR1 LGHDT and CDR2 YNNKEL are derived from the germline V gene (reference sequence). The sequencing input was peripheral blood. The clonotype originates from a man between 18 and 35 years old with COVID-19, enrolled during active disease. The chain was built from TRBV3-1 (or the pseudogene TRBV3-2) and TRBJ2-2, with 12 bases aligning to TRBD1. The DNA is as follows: TGTGCCAGCAGCCCACGTGGGACAGGGGGCGACACCGGGGAGCTGTTTTTT. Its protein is CASSPRGTGGDTGELFF.